This TCR beta chain was captured in a study of cytomegalovirus exposure and HLA in healthy donors. Study-level background: Among the approximately 400 genotyped donors, just over 80% were placed in the Caucasian-associated ancestry cluster.

The PCR employed 60 Vbeta primers together with 13 Jbeta primers. Method: immunoSEQ multiplex PCR; TCRdb's copy keeps in-frame clones and lacks some. Here the sample spans some 120,000 clones, under 90% being singletons. The CDR3 is 15 residues long. Broader study findings: The availability of immune exposure information extended only to CMV serostatus. Sequencing likely generated an artifact that appeared as a cluster of highly shared sequence variants.

About this clone itself: Its antigen is not known.

The specimen was PBMCs. V is TRBV21-1 and J is TRBJ2-5; the table names TRBD1, a call not compared with the DNA. TRBV21-1 is recorded as a pseudogene. The clonotype originates from a woman aged 25 to 39 in good health and CMV-seronegative. The CDR3 region is CASSKWTVQQETQYF. CDR3 bases: TGTGCCAGCAGCAAATGGACAGTCCAACAAGAGACCCAGTACTTC.